This T cell receptor (beta chain) is from a study of blood T cell repertoires in COVID-19. The overall study: Spain, Italy and the United States supplied samples that represented acute and convalescent COVID-19.

Per the study methods: Reference gene primer amplification gave nucleated cell count estimates. TCRdb's table, derived via immunoSEQ multiplex PCR, lists solely in-frame clones and lacks some. V and J calls and clone size are copied from that table; D and trimming were computed from the DNA. This table holds more than 90,000 clones, roughly 72% found once. Germline-derived CDR1 and CDR2 are SQVTM and ANQGSEA. Trimming removed 5 bases from V and 4 bases from J; junction bases left unmatched: 2. This CDR3 is built from 12 residues. The sample consisted of peripheral blood. V is TRBV29-1 and J is TRBJ2-5; 9 bases match TRBD2. The clonotype comes from a woman aged 55-69 years in a cohort sampled during active or convalescent COVID-19. The CDR3 DNA reads as TGCAGCGTTACAGCGGGGGGAGAGACCCAGTACTTC. It translates to CSVTAGGETQYF.